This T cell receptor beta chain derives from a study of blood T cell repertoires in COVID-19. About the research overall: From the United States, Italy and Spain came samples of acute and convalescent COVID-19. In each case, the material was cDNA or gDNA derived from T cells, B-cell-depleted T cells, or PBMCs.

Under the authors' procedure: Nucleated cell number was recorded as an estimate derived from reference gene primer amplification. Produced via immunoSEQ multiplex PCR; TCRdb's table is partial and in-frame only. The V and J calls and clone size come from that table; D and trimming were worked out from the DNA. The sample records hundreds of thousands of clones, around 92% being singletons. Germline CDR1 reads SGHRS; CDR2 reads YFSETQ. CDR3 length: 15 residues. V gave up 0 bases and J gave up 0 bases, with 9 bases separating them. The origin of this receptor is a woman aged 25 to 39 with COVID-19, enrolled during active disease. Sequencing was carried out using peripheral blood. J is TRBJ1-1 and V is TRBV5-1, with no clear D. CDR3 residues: CASSLEHSLNTEAFF. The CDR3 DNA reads TGCGCCAGCAGCTTGGAGCACAGTTTGAACACTGAAGCTTTCTTT.